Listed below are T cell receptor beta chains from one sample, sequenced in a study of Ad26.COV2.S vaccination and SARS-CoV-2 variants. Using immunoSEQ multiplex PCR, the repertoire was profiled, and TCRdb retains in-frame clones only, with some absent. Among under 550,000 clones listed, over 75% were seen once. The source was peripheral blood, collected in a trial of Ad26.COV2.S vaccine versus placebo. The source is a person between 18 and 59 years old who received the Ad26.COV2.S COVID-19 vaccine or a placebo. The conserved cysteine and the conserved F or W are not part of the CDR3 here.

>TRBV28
ASSLFLRSSYEQY
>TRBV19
ASMEGPSTDTQY
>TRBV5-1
ASSSNTGELF
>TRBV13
ASSLGQAGGYT
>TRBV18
ASLDSTEAF
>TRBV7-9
ASSLGGSPDTQY
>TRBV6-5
ASSSPSRTDYGYT
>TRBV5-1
ASSPGGGRKEKLF
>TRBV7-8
ASSLAVISTEAF
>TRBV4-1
ASSQVPRGAADTQY
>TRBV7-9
ASSLDRGGYEQY
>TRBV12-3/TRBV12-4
ASSPGSRGYT
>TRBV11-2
ASSVGLAQETQY
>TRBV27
ASNKWDTDTQY
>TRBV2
ASRRNSLISSYNEQF
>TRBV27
ASRNQASGGLAKNIQY
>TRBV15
ATSRDTGTNTEAF
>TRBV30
AWSWGGSPLH
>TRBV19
ASSDPFAGGRQETQY
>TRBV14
ASRRQGNEQY
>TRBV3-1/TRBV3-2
ASSQDARAHSPLH
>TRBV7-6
ASSPENQPQH
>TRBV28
ASSLIGGNYGYT
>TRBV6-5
ASTDRASNEQF
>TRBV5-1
ASSGGQGREAF
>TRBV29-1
SVEWGRDTEAF
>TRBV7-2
ASRPSPGGPYNEQF
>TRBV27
ASSLVGYSYEQY
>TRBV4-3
ASSQEWRSRRPDTQY
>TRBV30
AWSVLGPNTGELF
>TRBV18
ASSPGQGGYNSPLH
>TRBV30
AWSVRGNEQF
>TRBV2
ASTTSKGFGQPQH
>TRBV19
ASSTTGTGPQETQY
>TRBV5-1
ASSEGQNQETQY
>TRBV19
ASSIGLNYEQY
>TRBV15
ATSRVRQAFTDTQY
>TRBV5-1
ASSRRRDYNTQETQY
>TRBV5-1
ASSLRGQGSPGELF
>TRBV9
ASSLDTTRTDTQY
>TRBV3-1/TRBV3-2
ASSPLGANVLT
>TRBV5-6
ASSLARTSGDTGELF
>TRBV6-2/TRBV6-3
ASSRQALGLSYEQY
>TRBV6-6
ASRGRVRANTIY
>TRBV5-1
ASSSLPDSYGYT
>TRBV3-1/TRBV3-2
ASSRGQAANYGYT
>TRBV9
ASSAQTGHGWAF
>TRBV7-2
ASSIPQGRGANVLT
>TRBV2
ASSLGTALLETQY
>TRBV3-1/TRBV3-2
ASSQVPRQEAF
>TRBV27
ASRRSGAPMSGELF
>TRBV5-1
ASSSPGQYNEQF
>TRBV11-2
ASSLAGGQVMPLH
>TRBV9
ASSPGWGESDTQY
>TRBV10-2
ASSKQGGLTDTQY
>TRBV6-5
ASMEGQGIWEQY
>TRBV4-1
ASSHIQETQY
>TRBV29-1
SVEGDSNEKLF
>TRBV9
ASSDPSSGTIY
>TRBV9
ASSVVGLPPL